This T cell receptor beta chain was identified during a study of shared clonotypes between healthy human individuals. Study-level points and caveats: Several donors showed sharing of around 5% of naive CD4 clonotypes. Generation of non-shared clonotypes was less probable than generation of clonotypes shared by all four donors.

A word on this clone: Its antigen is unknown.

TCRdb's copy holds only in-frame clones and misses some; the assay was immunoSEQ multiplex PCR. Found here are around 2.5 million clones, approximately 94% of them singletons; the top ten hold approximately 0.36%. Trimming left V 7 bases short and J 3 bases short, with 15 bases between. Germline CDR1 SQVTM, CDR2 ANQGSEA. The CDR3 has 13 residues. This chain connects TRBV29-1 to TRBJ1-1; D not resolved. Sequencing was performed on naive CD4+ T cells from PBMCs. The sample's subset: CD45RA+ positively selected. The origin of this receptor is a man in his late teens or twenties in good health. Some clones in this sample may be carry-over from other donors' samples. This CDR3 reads CSAHTDGYTEAFF. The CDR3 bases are TGCAGCGCTCACACCGACGGTTACACTGAAGCTTTCTTT.